These 19 T cell receptor beta chains came from one sample sequenced in a study of Ad26.COV2.S vaccination and SARS-CoV-2 variants. The sample's treatment: 15 to 20 received Ad26.COV2.S at low or high dose, single or two shots; 5 received placebo; per-sample allocation not given. Sampling took place 63 days after the first vaccine or placebo injection. Sequencing used immunoSEQ multiplex PCR; TCRdb keeps in-frame clones, though not all of them. The sample includes roughly 390,000 clones, 70% to 90% of them seen just once. This material consisted of peripheral blood, taken in a trial of Ad26.COV2.S vaccine versus placebo. All receptors derive from a person between 18 and 65 years old who received the Ad26.COV2.S COVID-19 vaccine or a placebo.

The V gene is TRBV7-2, the J gene TRBJ1-1; no clear D gene. Between the trimmed V and J ends, which lost 2 bases and 6 bases, there was a span of 4 bases. CDR1 is SGHTA, CDR2 FQGNSA, per germline. The CDR3 length is 11 residues. The CDR3: CASSLTPEAFF. CDR3 in DNA: TGTGCCAGCAGCTTAACCCCTGAAGCTTTCTTT.

This sequence joins TRBV7-8 and TRBJ1-1, with a tentative D call TRBD1 (6 bases). Deletions cut 5 bases from V and 0 bases from J, with 10 bases between. Germline CDR1 SGHVS, CDR2 FQNEAQ. This CDR3 is 14 amino acids long. In nucleotides, the CDR3 is TGTGCCAGCAGCCCGGGACACATGAACACTGAAGCTTTCTTT. It yields the protein CASSPGHMNTEAFF.

This chain uses TRBV2 with TRBJ2-7; D is unclear. The ends were cut back, 8 bases at V and 0 bases at J, with 14 bases in the middle. This CDR3 spans 14 amino acids. The germline gives CDR1 SNHLY, CDR2 FYNNEI. The CDR3 reads CASLKEDVSYEQYF. The CDR3 DNA reads TGTGCCAGCCTTAAAGAGGACGTCTCCTACGAGCAGTACTTC.

The CDR3 spells CASSITGVRDTQYF. CDR3 coding DNA: TGTGCCAGCAGCATCACCGGGGTCAGGGATACGCAGTATTTT. The gene calls are TRBV7-6 and TRBJ2-3; TRBD2 is a possible D gene (5 bases). There are 14 residues in the CDR3. The V and J ends lost 5 bases and 6 bases respectively, with 15 bases between them. The V gene's germline CDR1 is SGHVS and CDR2 FNYEAQ.

V is TRBV7-9 and J is TRBJ1-4, with a weak D call TRBD1 (5 bases). The CDR3 runs 14 residues. V gave up 8 bases and J gave up 8 bases, with 18 bases separating them. The germline gives CDR1 SEHNR, CDR2 FQNEAQ (reference sequence). The CDR3, as DNA: TGTGCCAGCGGCCGGGACGTTGGGGCCGAAAAACTGTTTTTT. This encodes CASGRDVGAEKLFF. The full variable domain, in which reference TRBV7-9 and TRBJ1-4 provide the parts outside the CDR3, is DTGVSQNPRHKITKRGQNVTFRCDPISEHNRLYWYRQTLGQGPEFLTYFQNEAQLEKSRLLSDRFSAERPKGSFSTLEIQRTEQGDSAMYLCASGRDVGAEKLFFGSGTQLSVL.

This CDR3 reads CASIPGQGISYEQYF. CDR3 coding DNA: TGTGCCAGCATCCCGGGACAGGGTATATCCTACGAGCAGTACTTC. The V gene is TRBV6-5, the J gene TRBJ2-7; 9 nucleotides match TRBD1. The junction had 8 bases not matched to a gene; V was cut back by 7 bases and J by 1 base. The CDR3 sequence is 15 residues long. Germline CDR1 MNHEY, CDR2 SVGAGI.

The genes are TRBV7-2 and TRBJ1-2; D ambiguous. The ends were cut back, 2 bases at V and 1 base at J, with 8 bases in the middle. Germline loops: CDR1 SGHTA, CDR2 FQGNSA. The CDR3 is made up of 14 amino acids. This CDR3 is CASSLTQNNYGYTF. The CDR3 DNA is TGTGCCAGCAGCTTAACGCAGAATAACTATGGCTACACCTTC.

The chain employs TRBV6-5 and TRBJ2-5; TRBD1 aligns across 8 bases. CDR1 is MNHEY, CDR2 SVGAGI, per germline. V trimming: 6 bases; J trimming: 5 bases; junction bases outside the gene matches: 5. The CDR3 spans 13 residues. The CDR3 region is CASSRDRRETQYF. The CDR3 bases are TGTGCCAGCAGCCGGGACAGGCGGGAGACCCAGTACTTC.

This rearrangement joins TRBV7-8 to TRBJ2-4; D is perhaps TRBD1 or TRBD2 (7 bases each). Per germline, CDR1 SGHVS and CDR2 FQNEAQ. V lost 1 base and J 3 bases, leaving 19 bases between the germline ends. The CDR3 runs to 18 residues. Here the CDR3 reads CASSLDHRGGFVKNIQYF. CDR3 coding DNA: TGTGCCAGCAGCTTAGATCACAGGGGAGGGTTCGTCAAAAACATTCAGTACTTC.

This clone has ten or more counts. The chain is built from TRBV7-8 and TRBJ2-7; D ambiguous. Germline V lookup: CDR1 SGHVS, CDR2 FQNEAQ. The CDR3 has 12 amino acids. The germline V and J ends were trimmed by 1 base and 3 bases, with 4 bases remaining between them. The DNA for the CDR3 is TGTGCCAGCAGCTTAGTCGGCTACGAGCAGTACTTC. Its protein product is CASSLVGYEQYF.

The J gene is TRBJ2-2, the V gene TRBV25-1; D assignment may be TRBD1 or TRBD2 (6 bases each). Germline V gives CDR1 MGHDK, CDR2 SYGVNS. The CDR3 loop spans 15 amino acids. V was pared by 5 bases and J by 3 bases, with 13 bases between. CDR3 loop: CASSLGGDYTGELFF. CDR3 nucleotides: TGTGCCAGCAGTTTGGGGGGCGATTACACCGGGGAGCTGTTTTTT.

The genes are TRBV18 and TRBJ1-3; D perhaps matches TRBD1 (5 bases). CDR3 length equals 14 residues. Germline values: CDR1 KGHSH, CDR2 LQKENI. The V gene lost 6 bases and the J gene lost 6 bases, with 15 bases spanning the gap. Here the CDR3 reads CASSLLGDENTIYF. The CDR3 coding sequence is TGTGCCAGCTCGCTTCTGGGGGACGAAAACACCATATATTTT. The whole variable domain, remainder taken from reference TRBV18 and TRBJ1-3, is NAGVMQNPRHLVRRRGQEARLRCSPMKGHSHVYWYRQLPEEGLKFMVYLQKENIIDESGMPKERFSAEFPKEGPSILRIQQVVRGDSAAYFCASSLLGDENTIYFGEGSWLTVV.

The chain joins TRBV4-3 to TRBJ1-3, with a weak D call TRBD1 (6 bases). In germline, CDR1 is LGHNA, CDR2 YSLEER. Trimming left V 1 base short and J 4 bases short, with 11 bases between. This CDR3 has 15 amino acids. CDR3 loop: CASSQGNRVGNTIYF. Written as DNA, the CDR3 is TGCGCCAGCAGCCAAGGCAACAGGGTCGGAAACACCATATATTTT.

This sequence joins TRBV7-2 and TRBJ1-4; 11 bases match TRBD1. The CDR3 spans 15 residues. The germline V gene encodes CDR1 SGHTA and CDR2 FQGNSA. V lost 5 bases, J lost 8 bases, and 7 bases stayed unmatched. The CDR3 loop is CASSPRTGGWEKLFF. Here the CDR3 DNA reads TGTGCCAGCAGCCCGCGGACAGGGGGCTGGGAAAAACTGTTTTTT.

This clone was counted a few times. The J gene is TRBJ2-1, the V gene TRBV7-2; TRBD2 might be the D (5 bases). V gave up 4 bases and J gave up 10 bases, with 11 bases separating them. Germline V gives CDR1 SGHTA, CDR2 FQGNSA. The CDR3 runs to 12 residues. The chain's CDR3 is CASSSGWEEQFF. The CDR3 DNA reads as TGTGCCAGCAGCTCCGGTTGGGAGGAGCAGTTCTTC.

Only a few counts were recorded for this clone. This chain links TRBV3-1 (or the pseudogene TRBV3-2) with TRBJ2-7; D is ambiguous. V was shortened by 1 base and J by 0 bases, with 10 bases between the two germline ends. The germline CDR1 and CDR2 sequences are LGHDT and YNNKEL (reference sequence). CDR3 size: 15 residues. Written as DNA, the CDR3 is TGTGCCAGCAGCCAAGGGGGATCCTACTCCTACGAGCAGTACTTC. It encodes CASSQGGSYSYEQYF.

The gene calls are TRBV20-1 and TRBJ2-3; D is possibly TRBD1 (6 bases). Trimming cost V 3 bases and J 4 bases, with 17 bases left between them. The CDR3 contains 15 residues. Germline CDR1 reads DFQATT; CDR2 reads SNEGSKA (reference sequence). The DNA for the CDR3 is TGCAGTGCTAGTCTGGGGGCGAGGATAGCAGATACGCAGTATTTT. Its protein is CSASLGARIADTQYF.

The chain has TRBV11-2 and TRBJ2-2; weak D call: TRBD2 (7 bases). Germline assignment: CDR1 SGHAT and CDR2 FQNNGV. The CDR3 extends over 15 amino acids. Trimming took 7 bases from V and 7 from J, leaving 19 bases between them. This CDR3 reads CASTLINGGLGELFF. The CDR3 DNA reads as TGTGCCAGCACCCTGATCAACGGGGGGCTCGGGGAGCTGTTTTTT.

The rearrangement joins TRBV6-2 or TRBV6-3 to TRBJ2-1; D gene ambiguous. The V and J ends lost 3 bases and 6 bases respectively, with 15 bases between them. This CDR3 spans 15 amino acids. Germline CDR1 is MNHEY and CDR2 is SVGEGT. CDR3 protein: CASSYYKIPSNEQFF. The CDR3 DNA reads TGTGCCAGCAGTTATTACAAAATCCCCTCCAATGAGCAGTTCTTC.